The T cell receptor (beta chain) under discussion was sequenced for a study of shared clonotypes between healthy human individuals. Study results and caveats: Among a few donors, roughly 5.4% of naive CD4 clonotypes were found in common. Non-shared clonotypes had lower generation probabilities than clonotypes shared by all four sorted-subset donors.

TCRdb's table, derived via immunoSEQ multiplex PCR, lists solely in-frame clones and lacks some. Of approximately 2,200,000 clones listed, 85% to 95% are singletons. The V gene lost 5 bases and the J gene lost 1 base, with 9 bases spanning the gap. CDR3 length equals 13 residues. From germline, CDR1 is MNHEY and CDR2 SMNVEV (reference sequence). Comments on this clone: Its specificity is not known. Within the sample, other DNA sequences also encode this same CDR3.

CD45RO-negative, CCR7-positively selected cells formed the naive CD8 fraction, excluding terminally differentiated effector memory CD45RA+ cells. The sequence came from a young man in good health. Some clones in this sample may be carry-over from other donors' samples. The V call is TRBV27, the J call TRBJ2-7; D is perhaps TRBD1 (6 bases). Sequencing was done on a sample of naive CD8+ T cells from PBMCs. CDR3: CASSLGQSYEQYF. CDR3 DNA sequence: TGTGCCAGCAGTCTAGGACAGTCCTACGAGCAGTACTTC.